The clone carrying this T cell receptor (beta chain) is a singleton in its sample. What it recognizes is unknown. This record belongs to a study of cytomegalovirus exposure and HLA in healthy donors. Trimming removed 5 bases at V and 0 bases at J, with 4 bases between. Germline V gene sequence: CDR1 MNHEY, CDR2 SMNVEV (reference sequence). The CDR3 is 12 residues long. Study results and caveats: It was found in a later analysis that first-cohort TCR clusters tended to co-occur in the 120 validation repertoires.

The data were produced by immunoSEQ multiplex PCR, yet TCRdb's version contains in-frame clones alone and is incomplete. The sample carries more than 250,000 clones, roughly 88% recorded once. This chain connects TRBV27 to TRBJ1-1; D is uncertain. The receptor was isolated from a woman aged 25 to 39 in good health and CMV-seronegative. The source material was PBMCs. The CDR3 sequence is CASSTMNTEAFF. As DNA, the CDR3 is TGTGCCAGCAGTACCATGAACACTGAAGCTTTCTTT.